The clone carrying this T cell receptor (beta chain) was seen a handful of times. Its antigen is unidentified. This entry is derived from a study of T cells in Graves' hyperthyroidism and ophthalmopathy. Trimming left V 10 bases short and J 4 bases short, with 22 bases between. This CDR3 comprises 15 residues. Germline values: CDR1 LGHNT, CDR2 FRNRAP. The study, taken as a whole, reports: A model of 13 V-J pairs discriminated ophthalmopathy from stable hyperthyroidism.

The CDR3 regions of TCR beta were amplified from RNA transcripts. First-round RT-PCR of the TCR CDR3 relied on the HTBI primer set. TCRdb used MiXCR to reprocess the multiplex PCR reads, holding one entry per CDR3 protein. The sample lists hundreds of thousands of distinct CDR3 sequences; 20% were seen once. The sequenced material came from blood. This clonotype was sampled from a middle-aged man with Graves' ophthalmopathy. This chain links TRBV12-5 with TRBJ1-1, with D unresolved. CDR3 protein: CATTPGSRIGTEAFF. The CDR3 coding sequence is TGTGCTACCACCCCGGGTAGCCGTATCGGCACTGAAGCTTTCTTT. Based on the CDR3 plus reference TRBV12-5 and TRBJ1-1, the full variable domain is DARVTQTPRHKVTEMGQEVTMRCQPILGHNTVFWYRQTMMQGLELLAYFRNRAPLDDSGMPKDRFSAEMPDATLATLKIQPSEPRDSAVYFCATTPGSRIGTEAFFGQGTRLTVV.